Below are 24 T cell receptor beta chains sequenced from a single sample in a study of T-cell reconstitution after alpha-beta-depleted transplantation in children. Preparing the TCRbeta library involved the use of unique molecular identifiers. TCRdb reprocessed the PCR reads with MiXCR, giving one entry per CDR3 protein. The top ten hold roughly a tenth of the sample, which has roughly 120,000 distinct CDR3 sequences, 23% seen once. The material sequenced was PBMCs, mostly from graft donor cells, taken 180 days after TCRalphabeta/CD19-depleted stem cell transplant. Receptor source: a male patient aged 2-15 years who had a stem cell transplant for chronic granulomatous disease, so the T cells may come from the graft donor.

The chain has TRBV20-1 and TRBJ2-1; 13 positions agree with TRBD2. Germline CDR1 reads DFQATT; CDR2 reads SNEGSKA (reference sequence). The CDR3 sequence is 17 residues long. The trim removed 3 bases at V and 0 bases at J, leaving 5 bases unmatched. This CDR3 is CSARALAGGRSYNEQFF. CDR3 bases: TGCAGTGCTAGGGCACTAGCGGGGGGGCGCTCCTACAATGAGCAGTTCTTC.

The chain employs TRBV7-9 and TRBJ2-3; possibly TRBD1 or TRBD2 for D (5 bases each). CDR1 is SEHNR and CDR2 is FQNEAQ in the germline V gene (reference sequence). Trimming left V 5 bases short and J 4 bases short, with 16 bases between. CDR3 size: 15 residues. DNA of the CDR3: TGTGCCAGCAGCCCAACCGGGACCGCGCCAGATACGCAGTATTTT. Translating it yields CASSPTGTAPDTQYF.

This clonotype turned up a few times. The chain couples TRBV7-3 to TRBJ2-1; TRBD2 agrees at 15 bases. The CDR3 has 16 residues. Germline V lookup: CDR1 SGHTA, CDR2 FQGTGA. V shed 5 bases, J shed 7 bases, and the junction held 6 bases outside the gene matches. The CDR3 loop is CASSPKGTSGRNEQFF. CDR3 coding DNA: TGTGCCAGCAGCCCGAAGGGGACTAGCGGGAGGAATGAGCAGTTCTTC.

This chain connects TRBV20-1 to TRBJ1-4, with D uncertain. Germline CDR1 reads DFQATT; CDR2 reads SNEGSKA (reference sequence). The CDR3 contains 14 residues. With 1 base removed from V and 4 bases from J, the gap between germline ends came to 10 bases. CDR3 DNA: TGCAGTGCTAGAGTAAGGACCAATAATGAAAAACTGTTTTTT. This translates into CSARVRTNNEKLFF.

The rearrangement links TRBV12-3 or TRBV12-4 to TRBJ2-3; TRBD1 matches 7 bases. CDR3 length: 14 amino acids. Trimming at V came to 7 bases and at J to 2 bases, leaving 6 bases not matched to a gene. The CDR3 sequence: CASNNRGLTDTQYF. Here the CDR3 DNA reads TGTGCCAGCAATAACAGGGGCCTCACAGATACGCAGTATTTT.

This clonotype was seen ten or more times. This chain uses TRBV20-1 with TRBJ2-7; D is unresolved. Trimming removed 3 bases at V and 1 base at J, with 19 bases between. Germline V gene data show CDR1 as DFQATT and CDR2 as SNEGSKA (reference sequence). The CDR3 consists of 16 residues. CDR3 region: CSASRDTGSFSYEQYF. The CDR3 nucleotides are TGCAGTGCTAGCCGCGACACCGGGTCCTTTTCCTACGAGCAGTACTTC.

The V and J genes are TRBV5-1 and TRBJ1-1; 10 bases map to TRBD1. Germline assignment: CDR1 SGHRS and CDR2 YFSETQ. The CDR3 is 15 amino acids. V shed 5 bases, J shed 4 bases, and the junction held 8 bases outside the gene matches. In DNA, the CDR3 is TGCGCCAGCAGACTGATCGGACAGGGGGGCACTGAAGCTTTCTTT. It is translated as CASRLIGQGGTEAFF. The variable domain in full, with the rest retrieved from reference TRBV5-1 and TRBJ1-1, is KAGVTQTPRYLIKTRGQQVTLSCSPISGHRSVSWYQQTPGQGLQFLFEYFSETQRNKGNFPGRFSGRQFSNSRSEMNVSTLELGDSALYLCASRLIGQGGTEAFFGQGTRLTVV.

The V gene is TRBV3-1, the J gene TRBJ2-7; 15 bases match TRBD2. The CDR3 consists of 16 residues. Germline assignment: CDR1 LGHDT and CDR2 YNNKEL (reference sequence). With V trimmed by 10 bases and J by 5 bases, 12 bases remained unmatched. The DNA for the CDR3 is TGTGCCACCTCCCAGGCCGGGACTAGCGGGAGGAACGAGCAGTACTTC. Translated: CATSQAGTSGRNEQYF.

The chain combines TRBV3-1 with TRBJ2-7; weak D call: TRBD1 (6 bases). From germline, CDR1 is LGHDT and CDR2 YNNKEL (reference sequence). V lost 0 bases to trimming and J lost 11 bases, with 14 bases between them. There are 13 residues in the CDR3. The CDR3: CASSQDTAGDKYF. The CDR3 nucleotides are TGTGCCAGCAGCCAAGATACGGCAGGGGATAAGTACTTC.

This rearrangement joins TRBV18 to TRBJ2-1; TRBD2 might be the D (6 bases). V shed 6 bases and J shed 5 bases, with 20 bases lying between them. Germline CDR1 and CDR2: KGHSH and LQKENI. The length of the CDR3 is 16 residues. As DNA, the CDR3 is TGTGCCAGCTCCCCCTACGGGAGAATTGGGCACAATGAGCAGTTCTTC. Protein sequence: CASSPYGRIGHNEQFF.

This clonotype was counted at least ten times. In DNA form, the CDR3 reads TGCAGTGCTAGAGAACCCCAGGGTCCCTCCTACGAGCAGTACTTC. Protein: CSAREPQGPSYEQYF. The V gene is TRBV20-1, the J gene TRBJ2-7; tentatively, D is TRBD1 (5 bases). The CDR3 consists of 15 residues. CDR1 and CDR2 from the germline V gene are DFQATT and SNEGSKA (reference sequence). Trimming removed 0 bases at V and 0 bases at J, with 12 bases between.

The V gene is TRBV7-2, the J gene TRBJ2-1, with TRBD2 identical over 8 bases. Germline loops: CDR1 SGHTA, CDR2 FQGNSA. V trimming: 5 bases; J trimming: 0 bases; junction bases outside the gene matches: 6. The CDR3 loop spans 16 amino acids. The CDR3 region is CASSLAGTSSYNEQFF. DNA for the CDR3: TGTGCCAGCAGCCTGGCCGGGACTAGCTCCTACAATGAGCAGTTCTTC.

The V gene is TRBV5-8, the J gene TRBJ2-4, with no clear D. V was trimmed by 2 bases and J by 0 bases, leaving 15 bases between them. CDR1 SGHTS and CDR2 YDEGEE come from the germline V gene. The CDR3 is 17 amino acids. The CDR3 sequence is CASSFRQESLAKNIQYF. The CDR3 DNA follows: TGTGCCAGCAGCTTTCGACAAGAATCCCTAGCCAAAAACATTCAGTACTTC.

The chain has TRBV9 and TRBJ2-1; D may be TRBD2 (5 bases). CDR1 and CDR2 (germline): SGDLS, YYNGEE. V was shortened by 0 bases and J by 6 bases, with 13 bases between the two germline ends. The CDR3 runs 15 residues. The CDR3 DNA sequence: TGTGCCAGCAGCGTAGGTGGAGGATCGACCAATGAGCAGTTCTTC. Translating gives CASSVGGGSTNEQFF.

The chain has TRBV2 and TRBJ2-7, with 12 nucleotides matching TRBD1. Germline V gene sequence: CDR1 SNHLY, CDR2 FYNNEI. CDR3 length: 14 residues. V was pared by 7 bases and J by 7 bases, with 8 bases of the junction left unmatched. CDR3 bases: TGTGCCAGCATTCCGGGACAGGGGGCTCGGGAGCAGTACTTC. Its protein product is CASIPGQGAREQYF.

This clonotype was counted between two and nine times. V usage is TRBV5-5 and J usage is TRBJ1-5; D call uncertain. The CDR3 is made up of 15 amino acids. Germline values: CDR1 SGHKS, CDR2 YYEKEE (reference sequence). The V end lost 4 bases, the J end lost 5 bases, and 16 bases lay between the germline ends. The CDR3 coding sequence is TGTGCCAGCAGCCTAAGAGGGCAGGCACATCAGCCCCAGCATTTT. Translation: CASSLRGQAHQPQHF.

This clonotype showed up just a few times. The genes are TRBV2 and TRBJ2-4; TRBD1 or TRBD2 may be the D gene (5 bases each). Deletions cut 2 bases from V and 7 bases from J, with 9 bases between. This CDR3 is built from 13 residues. Germline assignment: CDR1 SNHLY and CDR2 FYNNEI. The CDR3 region has the DNA TGTGCCAGCAGTGAATGGGACGGGAACATTCAGTACTTC. Residues: CASSEWDGNIQYF.

The chain employs TRBV10-3 and TRBJ1-2, with D possibly matching TRBD1 (5 bases). Germline CDR1 ENHRY, CDR2 SYGVKD. The CDR3 runs to 15 residues. V lost 10 bases and J 0 bases, leaving 18 bases between the germline ends. Written as DNA, the CDR3 is TGTGCCACACGGATCGCCGGGACCCCTAACTATGGCTACACCTTC. Translated, it gives CATRIAGTPNYGYTF.

This clonotype was counted at least ten times. The chain's CDR3 is CASSLDPPGLLSYNEQFF. CDR3 sequence (DNA): TGCGCCAGCAGCTTGGATCCCCCAGGATTACTCTCCTACAATGAGCAGTTCTTC. V is TRBV5-1 and J is TRBJ2-1; D is uncertain. V lost 0 bases and J 0 bases, leaving 16 bases between the germline ends. Per the germline V gene, CDR1 is SGHRS and CDR2 is YFSETQ. CDR3 size: 18 residues.

The chain uses TRBV5-1 and TRBJ2-1; D is unclear. This CDR3 is built from 12 residues. Trimming pared 0 bases from V and 5 bases from J, leaving 3 bases between. Per germline, CDR1 SGHRS and CDR2 YFSETQ. The CDR3 sequence is CASSLADNEQFF. CDR3 sequence (DNA): TGCGCCAGCAGCTTGGCAGACAATGAGCAGTTCTTC.

The table lists this clonotype with many counts. This chain connects TRBV18 to TRBJ1-1, with a weak D call TRBD1 (6 bases). V shed 3 bases and J shed 2 bases, with 10 bases lying between them. The V gene's germline CDR1 is KGHSH and CDR2 LQKENI. The CDR3 totals 14 residues. Here the CDR3 reads CASSPGAGNTEAFF. CDR3 nucleotide sequence: TGTGCCAGCTCACCGGGGGCTGGCAACACTGAAGCTTTCTTT.

The chain combines TRBV30 with TRBJ2-1; the match to TRBD1 covers 9 bases. CDR1 is GTSNPN, CDR2 SVGIG, per germline (reference sequence). V lost 0 bases and J lost 7; bases outside the gene matches: 4. CDR3 length: 14 amino acids. The CDR3 protein is CAWSVGTGWNEQFF. In DNA, the CDR3 is TGTGCCTGGAGTGTAGGGACAGGGTGGAATGAGCAGTTCTTC.

CDR3 nucleotide sequence: TGCGCCAGCCGCAGGGACAGGAGTAATGGCTACACCTTC. Translating gives CASRRDRSNGYTF. This chain links TRBV5-1 with TRBJ1-2; 8 nucleotides align to TRBD1. Trimming removed 7 bases from V and 6 bases from J; junction bases left unmatched: 8. The CDR3 has 13 residues. Germline V gene sequence: CDR1 SGHRS, CDR2 YFSETQ. Full variable domain (missing parts from reference TRBV5-1 and TRBJ1-2): KAGVTQTPRYLIKTRGQQVTLSCSPISGHRSVSWYQQTPGQGLQFLFEYFSETQRNKGNFPGRFSGRQFSNSRSEMNVSTLELGDSALYLCASRRDRSNGYTFGSGTRLTVV.

The chain is built from TRBV12-3 or TRBV12-4 and TRBJ2-2; 13 nucleotides line up with TRBD2. CDR3 length equals 17 residues. The V gene end was trimmed by 6 bases and the J gene end by 7 bases; junction bases not matched to a gene: 11. For the CDR3, the DNA is TGTGCCAGCAGCCGTGAGGGACTAGCGGGGAAGATCGGGGAGCTGTTTTTT. Translated, it gives CASSREGLAGKIGELFF.